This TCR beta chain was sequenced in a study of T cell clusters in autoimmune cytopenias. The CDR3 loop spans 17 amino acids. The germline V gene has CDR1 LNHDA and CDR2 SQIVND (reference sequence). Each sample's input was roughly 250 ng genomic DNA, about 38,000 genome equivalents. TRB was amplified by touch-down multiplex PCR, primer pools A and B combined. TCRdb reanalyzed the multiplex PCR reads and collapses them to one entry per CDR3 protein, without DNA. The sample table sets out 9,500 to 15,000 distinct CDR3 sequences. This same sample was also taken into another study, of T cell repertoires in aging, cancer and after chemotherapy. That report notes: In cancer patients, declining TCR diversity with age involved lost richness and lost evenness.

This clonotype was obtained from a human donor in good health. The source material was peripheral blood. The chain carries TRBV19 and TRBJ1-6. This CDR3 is CASSPRTASSYNSPLHF.